This T cell receptor (beta chain) was recorded in a study of blood T cell repertoires in COVID-19. About the study: Samples taken during acute and convalescent COVID-19 were collected in the United States, Italy and Spain. Nucleic acid was either cDNA or gDNA, and it came from T cells, B-cell-depleted T cells, or PBMCs.

As originally analysed: Using reference gene primer amplification, nucleated cell counts were estimated. Sequencing was performed with immunoSEQ multiplex PCR; in TCRdb, only in-frame clones are kept and a portion is missing. The V and J calls and the clone size are those of that table, but D and trimming were determined from the DNA. The sample shows 65,000 to 80,000 clones, about 92% of them seen only once. This CDR3 region has 16 residues. Germline CDR1 reads ENHRY; CDR2 reads SYGVKD. Trimming shortened V by 8 bases and J by 2 bases, and 16 bases separated the two germline ends. The chain couples TRBV10-3 to TRBJ2-6; D is perhaps TRBD1 (6 bases). The sequence was obtained from a human donor in a cohort sampled during active COVID-19. Sequences were obtained from peripheral blood. The CDR3 region has the DNA TGTGCCATCGGACAGTCCAGACCAGCTGGGGCCAACGTCCTGACTTTC. This codes for CAIGQSRPAGANVLTF.